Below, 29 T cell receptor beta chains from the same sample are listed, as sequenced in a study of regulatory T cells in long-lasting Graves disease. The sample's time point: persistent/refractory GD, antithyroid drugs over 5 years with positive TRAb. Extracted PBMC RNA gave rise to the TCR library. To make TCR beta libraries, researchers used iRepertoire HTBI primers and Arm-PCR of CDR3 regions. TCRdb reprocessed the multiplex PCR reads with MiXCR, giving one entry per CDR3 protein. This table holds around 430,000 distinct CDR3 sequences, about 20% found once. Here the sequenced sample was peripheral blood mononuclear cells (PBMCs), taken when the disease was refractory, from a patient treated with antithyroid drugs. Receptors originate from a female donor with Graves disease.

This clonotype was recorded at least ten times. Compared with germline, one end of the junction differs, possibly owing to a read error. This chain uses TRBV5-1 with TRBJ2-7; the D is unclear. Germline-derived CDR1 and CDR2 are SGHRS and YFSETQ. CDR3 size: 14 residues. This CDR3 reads CASSLAGEVYEQYF. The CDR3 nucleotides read TGTGCCAGCAGTTTAGCAGGAGAGGTCTACGAGCAGTACTTC.

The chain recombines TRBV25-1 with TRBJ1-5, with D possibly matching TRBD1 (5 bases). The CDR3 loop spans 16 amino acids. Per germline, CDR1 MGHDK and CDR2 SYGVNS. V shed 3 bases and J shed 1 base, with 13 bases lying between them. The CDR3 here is CASSEGWRGSNQPQHF. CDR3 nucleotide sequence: TGTGCCAGCAGTGAGGGGTGGAGGGGAAGCAATCAGCCCCAGCATTTT. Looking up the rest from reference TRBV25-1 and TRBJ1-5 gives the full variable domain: EADIYQTPRYLVIGTGKKITLECSQTMGHDKMYWYQQDPGMELHLIHYSYGVNSTEKGDLSSESTVSRIRTEHFPLTLESARPSHTSQYLCASSEGWRGSNQPQHFGDGTRLSIL.

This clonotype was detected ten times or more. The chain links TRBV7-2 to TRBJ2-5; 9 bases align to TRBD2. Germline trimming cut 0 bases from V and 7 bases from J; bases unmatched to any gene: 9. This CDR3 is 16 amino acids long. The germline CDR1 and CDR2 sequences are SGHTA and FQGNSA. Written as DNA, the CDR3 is TGTGCCAGCAGCTTAGCTAGCGGGGGTCGCAGGGGGACCCAGTACTTC. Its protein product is CASSLASGGRRGTQYF.

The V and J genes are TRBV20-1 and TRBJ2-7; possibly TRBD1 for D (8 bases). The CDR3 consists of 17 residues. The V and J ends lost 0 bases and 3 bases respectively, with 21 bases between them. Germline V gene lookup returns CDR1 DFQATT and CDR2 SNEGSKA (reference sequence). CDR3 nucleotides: TGCAGTGCTAGAGAGACTGGGGGGGGACAGGCCTTCTACGAGCAGTACTTC. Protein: CSARETGGGQAFYEQYF.

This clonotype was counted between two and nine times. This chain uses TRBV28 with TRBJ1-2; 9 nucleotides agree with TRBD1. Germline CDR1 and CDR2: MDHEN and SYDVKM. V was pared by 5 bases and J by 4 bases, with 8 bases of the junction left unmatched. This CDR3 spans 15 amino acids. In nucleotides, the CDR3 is TGTGCCAGCAGTGGACAGGGGCGGCTGGGCTATGGCTACACCTTC. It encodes CASSGQGRLGYGYTF.

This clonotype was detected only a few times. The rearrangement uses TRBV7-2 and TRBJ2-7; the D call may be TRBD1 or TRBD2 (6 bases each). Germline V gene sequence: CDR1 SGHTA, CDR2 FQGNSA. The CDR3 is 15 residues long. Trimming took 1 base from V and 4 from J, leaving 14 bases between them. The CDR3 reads CASSLVGGPQYEQYF. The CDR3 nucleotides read TGTGCCAGCAGCTTAGTAGGGGGGCCCCAGTACGAGCAGTACTTC.

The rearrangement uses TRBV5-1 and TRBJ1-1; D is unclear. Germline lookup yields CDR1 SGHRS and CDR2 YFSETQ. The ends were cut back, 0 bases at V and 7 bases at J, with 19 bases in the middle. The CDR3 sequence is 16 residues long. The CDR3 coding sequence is TGCGCCAGCAGCTTGGAGAGTCCTTTCGACAACTATGAAGCTTTCTTT. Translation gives CASSLESPFDNYEAFF.

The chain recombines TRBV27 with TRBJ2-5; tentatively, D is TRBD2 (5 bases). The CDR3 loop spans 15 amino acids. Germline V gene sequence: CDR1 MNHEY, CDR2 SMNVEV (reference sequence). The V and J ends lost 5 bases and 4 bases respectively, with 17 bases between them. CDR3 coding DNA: TGTGCCAGCAGTACCTCTTCTAGCTTTCCAGAGACCCAGTACTTC. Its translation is CASSTSSSFPETQYF.

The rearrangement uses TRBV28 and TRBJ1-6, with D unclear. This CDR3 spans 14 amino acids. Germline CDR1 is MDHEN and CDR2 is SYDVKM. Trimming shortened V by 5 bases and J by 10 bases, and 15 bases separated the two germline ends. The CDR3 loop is CASSPRLRRSPLHF. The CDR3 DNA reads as TGTGCCAGCAGTCCTCGACTTAGGCGGTCACCCCTCCACTTT.

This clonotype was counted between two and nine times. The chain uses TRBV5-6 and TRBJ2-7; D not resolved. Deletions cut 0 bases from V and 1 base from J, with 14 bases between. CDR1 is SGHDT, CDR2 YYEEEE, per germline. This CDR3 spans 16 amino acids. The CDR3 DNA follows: TGTGCCAGCAGCTTGGGGTGGCTGCCCAAATCCTACGAGCAGTACTTC. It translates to CASSLGWLPKSYEQYF.

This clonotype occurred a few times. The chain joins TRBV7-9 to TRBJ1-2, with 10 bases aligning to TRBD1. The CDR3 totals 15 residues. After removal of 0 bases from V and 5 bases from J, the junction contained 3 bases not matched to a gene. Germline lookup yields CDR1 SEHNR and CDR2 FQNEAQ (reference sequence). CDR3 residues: CASSLALGQGYGYTF. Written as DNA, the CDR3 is TGTGCCAGCAGCTTAGCGCTGGGACAGGGGTATGGCTACACCTTC.

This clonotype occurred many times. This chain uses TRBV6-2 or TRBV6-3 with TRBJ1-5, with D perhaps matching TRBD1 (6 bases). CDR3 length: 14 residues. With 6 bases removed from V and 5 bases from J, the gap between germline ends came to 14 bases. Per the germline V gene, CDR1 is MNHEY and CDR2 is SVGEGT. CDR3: CASRLTEGDQPQHF. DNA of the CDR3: TGTGCCAGCAGACTTACCGAGGGGGATCAGCCCCAGCATTTT.

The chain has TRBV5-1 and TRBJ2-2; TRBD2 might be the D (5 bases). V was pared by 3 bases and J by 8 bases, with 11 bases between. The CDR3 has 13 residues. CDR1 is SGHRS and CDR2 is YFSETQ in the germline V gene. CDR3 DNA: TGCGCCAGCAGCTCCTCAAGGAGGGGGGAGCTGTTTTTT. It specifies CASSSSRRGELFF.

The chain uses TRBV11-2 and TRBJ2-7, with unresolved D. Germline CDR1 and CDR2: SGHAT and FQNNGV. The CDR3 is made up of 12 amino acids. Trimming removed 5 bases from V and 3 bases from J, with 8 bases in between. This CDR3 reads CASSPNDYEQYF. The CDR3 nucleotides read TGTGCCAGCAGCCCGAACGACTACGAGCAGTACTTC.

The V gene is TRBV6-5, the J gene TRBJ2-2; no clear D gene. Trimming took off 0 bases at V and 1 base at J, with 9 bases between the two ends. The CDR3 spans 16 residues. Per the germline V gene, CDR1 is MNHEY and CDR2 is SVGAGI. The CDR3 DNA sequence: TGTGCCAGCAGTTACTCGGCTACTCGGAACACCGGGGAGCTGTTTTTT. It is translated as CASSYSATRNTGELFF.

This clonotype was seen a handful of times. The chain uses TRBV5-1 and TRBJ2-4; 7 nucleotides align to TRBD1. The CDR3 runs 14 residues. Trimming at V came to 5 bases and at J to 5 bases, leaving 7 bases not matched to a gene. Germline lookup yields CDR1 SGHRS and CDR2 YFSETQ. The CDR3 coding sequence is TGCGCCAGCAGTTCCGGGACAGCGGAAAACATTCAGTACTTC. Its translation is CASSSGTAENIQYF.

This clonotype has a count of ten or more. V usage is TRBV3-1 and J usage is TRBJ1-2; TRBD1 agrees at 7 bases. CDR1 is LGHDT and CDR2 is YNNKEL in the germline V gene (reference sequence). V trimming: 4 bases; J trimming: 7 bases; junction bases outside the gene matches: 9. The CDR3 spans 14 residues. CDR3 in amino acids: CASSPRAGGIGYTF. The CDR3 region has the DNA TGTGCCAGCAGCCCCAGGGCAGGGGGTATTGGCTACACCTTC.

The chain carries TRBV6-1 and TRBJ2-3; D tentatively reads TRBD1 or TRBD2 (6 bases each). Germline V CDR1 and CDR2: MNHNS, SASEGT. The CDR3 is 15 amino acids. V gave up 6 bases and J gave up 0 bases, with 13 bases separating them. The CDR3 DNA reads TGTGCCAGCAGCCCCTGGGGGGCTAGCACAGATACGCAGTATTTT. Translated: CASSPWGASTDTQYF.

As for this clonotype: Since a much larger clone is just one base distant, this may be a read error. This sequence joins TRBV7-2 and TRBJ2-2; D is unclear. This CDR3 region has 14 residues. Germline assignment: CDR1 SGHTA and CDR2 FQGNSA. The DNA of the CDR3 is TGTGCCGGCAGCCAGGACGCGAACACCGGGGAGCTGTTTTTT. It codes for CAGSQDANTGELFF.

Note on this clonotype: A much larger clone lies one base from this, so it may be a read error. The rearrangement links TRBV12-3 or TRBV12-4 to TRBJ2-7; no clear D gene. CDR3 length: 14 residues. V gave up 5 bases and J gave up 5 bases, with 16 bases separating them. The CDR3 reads CASSHPDPDHEQYF. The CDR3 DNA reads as TGTGCCAGCAGTCACCCGGACCCGGACCACGAGCAGTACTTC.

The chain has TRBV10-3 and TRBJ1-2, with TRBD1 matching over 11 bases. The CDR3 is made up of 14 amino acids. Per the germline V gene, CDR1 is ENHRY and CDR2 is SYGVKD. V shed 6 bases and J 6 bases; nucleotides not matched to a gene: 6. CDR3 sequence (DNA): TGTGCCATCAGCCCGGGACAGGGGGAGCATGGCTACACCTTC. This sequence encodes CAISPGQGEHGYTF.

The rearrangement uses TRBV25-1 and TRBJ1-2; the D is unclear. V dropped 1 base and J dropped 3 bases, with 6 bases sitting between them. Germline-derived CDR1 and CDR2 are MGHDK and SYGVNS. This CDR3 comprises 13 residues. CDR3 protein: CASSESTYYGYTF. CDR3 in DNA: TGTGCCAGCAGTGAATCAACCTACTATGGCTACACCTTC.

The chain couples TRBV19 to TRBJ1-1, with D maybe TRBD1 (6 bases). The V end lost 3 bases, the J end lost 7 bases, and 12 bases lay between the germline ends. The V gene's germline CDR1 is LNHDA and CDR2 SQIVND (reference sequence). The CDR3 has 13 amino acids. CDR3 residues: CASSMTGPLEAFF. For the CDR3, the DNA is TGTGCCAGTAGTATGACAGGCCCCCTTGAAGCTTTCTTT.

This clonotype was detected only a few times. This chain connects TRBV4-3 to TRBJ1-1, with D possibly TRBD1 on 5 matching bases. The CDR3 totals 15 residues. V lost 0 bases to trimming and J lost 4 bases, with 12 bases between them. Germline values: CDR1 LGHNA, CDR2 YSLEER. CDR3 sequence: CASSQDWPGGTEAFF. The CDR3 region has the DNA TGCGCCAGCAGCCAAGATTGGCCGGGGGGCACTGAAGCTTTCTTT.

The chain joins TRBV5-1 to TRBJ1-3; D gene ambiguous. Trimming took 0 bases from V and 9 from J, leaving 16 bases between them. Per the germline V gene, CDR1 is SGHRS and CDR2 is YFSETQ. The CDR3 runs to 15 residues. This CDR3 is CASSLVGPAGATIYF. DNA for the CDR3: TGCGCCAGCAGCTTGGTTGGCCCGGCGGGAGCCACCATATATTTT.

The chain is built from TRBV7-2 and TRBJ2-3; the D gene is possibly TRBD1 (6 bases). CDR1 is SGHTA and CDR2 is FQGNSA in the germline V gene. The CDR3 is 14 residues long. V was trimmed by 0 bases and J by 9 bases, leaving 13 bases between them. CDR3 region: CASSLATTQGTQYF. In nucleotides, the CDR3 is TGTGCCAGCAGCTTAGCGACGACCCAGGGGACGCAGTATTTT.

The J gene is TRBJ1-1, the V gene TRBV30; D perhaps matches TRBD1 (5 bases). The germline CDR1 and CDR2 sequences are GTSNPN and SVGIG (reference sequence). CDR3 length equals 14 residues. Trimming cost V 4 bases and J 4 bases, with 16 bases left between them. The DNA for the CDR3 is TGTGCCTGGAATCGTGGGGGGGGTATCACTGAAGCTTTCTTT. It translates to CAWNRGGGITEAFF.

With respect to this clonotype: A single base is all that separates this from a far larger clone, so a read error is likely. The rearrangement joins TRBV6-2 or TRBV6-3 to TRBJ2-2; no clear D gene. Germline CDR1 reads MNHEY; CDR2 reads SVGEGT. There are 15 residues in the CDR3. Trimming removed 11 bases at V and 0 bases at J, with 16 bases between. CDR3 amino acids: CAGKYSLTNTGELFF. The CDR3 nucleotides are TGTGCCGGCAAATATAGCCTGACGAACACCGGGGAGCTGTTTTTT.

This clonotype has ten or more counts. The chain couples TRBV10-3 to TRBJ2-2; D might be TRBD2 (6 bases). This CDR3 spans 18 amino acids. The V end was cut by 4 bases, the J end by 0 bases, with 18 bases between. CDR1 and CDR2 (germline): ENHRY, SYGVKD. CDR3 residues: CAISVSPGVATNTGELFF. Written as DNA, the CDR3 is TGTGCCATCAGTGTAAGTCCGGGAGTAGCGACGAACACCGGGGAGCTGTTTTTT.